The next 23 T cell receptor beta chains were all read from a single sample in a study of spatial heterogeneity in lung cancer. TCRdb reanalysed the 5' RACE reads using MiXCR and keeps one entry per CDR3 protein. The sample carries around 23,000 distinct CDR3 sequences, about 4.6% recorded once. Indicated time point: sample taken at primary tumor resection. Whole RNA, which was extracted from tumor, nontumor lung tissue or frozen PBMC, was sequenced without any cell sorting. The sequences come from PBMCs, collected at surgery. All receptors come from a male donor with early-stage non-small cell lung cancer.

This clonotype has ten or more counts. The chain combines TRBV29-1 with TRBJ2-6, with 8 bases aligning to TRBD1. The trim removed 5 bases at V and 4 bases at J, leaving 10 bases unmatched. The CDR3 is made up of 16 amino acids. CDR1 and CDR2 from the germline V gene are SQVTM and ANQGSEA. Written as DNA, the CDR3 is TGCAGCGTTCTGGACAGGGAGACGGAAGGGGCCAACGTCCTGACTTTC. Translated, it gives CSVLDRETEGANVLTF. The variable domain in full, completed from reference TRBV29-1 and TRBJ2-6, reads SAVISQKPSRDICQRGTSLTIQCQVDSQVTMMFWYRQQPGQSLTLIATANQGSEATYESGFVIDKFPISRPNLTFSTLTVSNMSPEDSSIYLCSVLDRETEGANVLTFGAGSRLTVL.

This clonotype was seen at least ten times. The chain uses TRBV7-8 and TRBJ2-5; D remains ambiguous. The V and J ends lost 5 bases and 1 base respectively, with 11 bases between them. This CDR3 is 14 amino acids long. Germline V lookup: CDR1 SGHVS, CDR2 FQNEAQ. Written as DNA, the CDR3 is TGTGCCAGCAGCCCCCTTGAGACCCAAGAGACCCAGTACTTC. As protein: CASSPLETQETQYF.

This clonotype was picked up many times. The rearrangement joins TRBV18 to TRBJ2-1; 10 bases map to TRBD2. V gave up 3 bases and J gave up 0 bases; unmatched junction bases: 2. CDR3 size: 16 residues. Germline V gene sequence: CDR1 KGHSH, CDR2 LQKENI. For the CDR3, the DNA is TGTGCCAGCTCACCCAGCGGGGGGGGCTCCTACAATGAGCAGTTCTTC. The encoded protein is CASSPSGGGSYNEQFF.

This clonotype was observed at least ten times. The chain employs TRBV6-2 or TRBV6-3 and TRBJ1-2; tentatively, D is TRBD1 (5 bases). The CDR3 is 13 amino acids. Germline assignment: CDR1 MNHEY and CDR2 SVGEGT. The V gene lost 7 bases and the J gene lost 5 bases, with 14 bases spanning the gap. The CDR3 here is CASKGPSRYGYTF. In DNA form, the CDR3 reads TGTGCCAGCAAGGGGCCCAGCAGGTATGGCTACACCTTC.

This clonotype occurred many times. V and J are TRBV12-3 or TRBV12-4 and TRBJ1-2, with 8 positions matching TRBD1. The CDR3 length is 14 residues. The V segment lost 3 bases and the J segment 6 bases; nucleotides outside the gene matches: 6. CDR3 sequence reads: CASSFGTGGNGYTF. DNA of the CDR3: TGTGCCAGCAGTTTCGGGACAGGAGGTAATGGCTACACCTTC.

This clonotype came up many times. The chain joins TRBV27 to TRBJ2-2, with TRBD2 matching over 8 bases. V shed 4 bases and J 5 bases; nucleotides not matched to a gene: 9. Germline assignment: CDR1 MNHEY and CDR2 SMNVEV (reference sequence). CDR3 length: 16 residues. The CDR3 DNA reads TGTGCCAGCAGTTCCACTAGCGGAGGGGGTACCGGGGAGCTGTTTTTT. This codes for CASSSTSGGGTGELFF.

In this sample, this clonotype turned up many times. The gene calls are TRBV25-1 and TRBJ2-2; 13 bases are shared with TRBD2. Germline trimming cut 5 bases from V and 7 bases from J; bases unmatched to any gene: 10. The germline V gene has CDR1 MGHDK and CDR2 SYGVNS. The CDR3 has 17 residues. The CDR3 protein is CASSKVGLAGVDGELFF. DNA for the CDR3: TGTGCCAGCAGTAAGGTTGGACTAGCGGGAGTAGACGGGGAGCTGTTTTTT.

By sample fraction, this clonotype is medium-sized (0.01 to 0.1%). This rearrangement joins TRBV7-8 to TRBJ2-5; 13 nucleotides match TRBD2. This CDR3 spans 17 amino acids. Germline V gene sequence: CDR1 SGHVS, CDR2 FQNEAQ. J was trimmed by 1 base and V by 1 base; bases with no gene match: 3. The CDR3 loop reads CASSLGGLAGVQETQYF. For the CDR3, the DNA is TGTGCCAGCAGCTTAGGTGGACTAGCGGGGGTCCAAGAGACCCAGTACTTC.

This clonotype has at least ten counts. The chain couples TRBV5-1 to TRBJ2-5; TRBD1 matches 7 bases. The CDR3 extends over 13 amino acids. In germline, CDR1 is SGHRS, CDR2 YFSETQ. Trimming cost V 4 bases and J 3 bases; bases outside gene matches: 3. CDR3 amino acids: CASSQDREETQYF. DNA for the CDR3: TGCGCCAGCAGCCAAGACAGGGAAGAGACCCAGTACTTC.

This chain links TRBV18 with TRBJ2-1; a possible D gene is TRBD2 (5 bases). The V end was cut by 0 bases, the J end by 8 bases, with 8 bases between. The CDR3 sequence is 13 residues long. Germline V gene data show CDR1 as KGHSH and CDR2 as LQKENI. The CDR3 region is CASSPPVGDEQFF. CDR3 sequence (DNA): TGTGCCAGCTCACCACCGGTCGGGGATGAGCAGTTCTTC.

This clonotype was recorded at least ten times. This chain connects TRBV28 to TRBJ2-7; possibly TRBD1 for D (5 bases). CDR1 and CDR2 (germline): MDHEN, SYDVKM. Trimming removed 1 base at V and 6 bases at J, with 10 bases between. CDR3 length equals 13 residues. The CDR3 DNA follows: TGTGCCAGCAGTTTATCAGGGAACGGCGAGCAGTACTTC. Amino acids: CASSLSGNGEQYF.

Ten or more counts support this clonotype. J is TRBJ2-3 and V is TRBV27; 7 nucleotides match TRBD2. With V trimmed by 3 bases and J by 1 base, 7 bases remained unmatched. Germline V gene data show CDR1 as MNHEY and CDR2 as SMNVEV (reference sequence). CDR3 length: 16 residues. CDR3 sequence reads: CASSLPSGIRTDTQYF. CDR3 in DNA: TGTGCCAGCAGTTTGCCCAGCGGGATTCGCACAGATACGCAGTATTTT.

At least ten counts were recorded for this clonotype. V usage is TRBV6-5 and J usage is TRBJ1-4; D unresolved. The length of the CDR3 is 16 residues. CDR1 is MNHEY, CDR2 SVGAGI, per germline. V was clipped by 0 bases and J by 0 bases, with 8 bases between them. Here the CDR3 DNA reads TGTGCCAGCAGTTACTCTGGCACAACAACTAATGAAAAACTGTTTTTT. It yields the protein CASSYSGTTTNEKLFF.

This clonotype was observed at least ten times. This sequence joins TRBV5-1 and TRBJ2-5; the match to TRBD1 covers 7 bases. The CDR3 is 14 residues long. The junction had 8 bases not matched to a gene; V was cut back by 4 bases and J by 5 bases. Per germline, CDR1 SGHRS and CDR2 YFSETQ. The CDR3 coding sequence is TGCGCCAGCAGCGCCCAACAGGGGTTGGAGACCCAGTACTTC. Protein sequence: CASSAQQGLETQYF.

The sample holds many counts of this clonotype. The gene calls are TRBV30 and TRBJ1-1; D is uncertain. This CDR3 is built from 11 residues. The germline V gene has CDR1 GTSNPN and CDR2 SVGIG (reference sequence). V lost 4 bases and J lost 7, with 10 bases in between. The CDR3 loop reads CAWNGRNEAFF. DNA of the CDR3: TGTGCCTGGAACGGACGGAATGAAGCTTTCTTT. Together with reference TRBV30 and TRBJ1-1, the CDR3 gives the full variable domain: SQTIHQWPATLVQPVGSPLSLECTVEGTSNPNLYWYRQAAGRGLQLLFYSVGIGQISSEVPQNLSASRPQDRQFILSSKKLLLSDSGFYLCAWNGRNEAFFGQGTRLTVV.

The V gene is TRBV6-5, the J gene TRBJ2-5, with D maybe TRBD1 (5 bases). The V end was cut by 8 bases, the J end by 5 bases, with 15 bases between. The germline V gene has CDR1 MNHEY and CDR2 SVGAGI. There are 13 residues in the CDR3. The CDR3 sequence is CASRKGVGETQYF. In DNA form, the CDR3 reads TGTGCCAGCCGAAAAGGGGTAGGGGAGACCCAGTACTTC.

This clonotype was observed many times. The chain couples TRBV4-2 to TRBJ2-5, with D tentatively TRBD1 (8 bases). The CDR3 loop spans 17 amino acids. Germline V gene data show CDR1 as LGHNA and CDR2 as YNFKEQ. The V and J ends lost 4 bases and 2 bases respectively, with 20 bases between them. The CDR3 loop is CASSPTPTGGGQETQYF. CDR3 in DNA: TGTGCCAGCAGCCCGACCCCCACAGGGGGGGGTCAAGAGACCCAGTACTTC.

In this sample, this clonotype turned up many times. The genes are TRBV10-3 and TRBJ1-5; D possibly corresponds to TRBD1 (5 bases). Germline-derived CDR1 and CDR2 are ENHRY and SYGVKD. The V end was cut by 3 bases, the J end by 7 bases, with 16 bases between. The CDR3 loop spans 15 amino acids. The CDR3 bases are TGTGCCATCAGTGATTCGGGGAGGGGTGTGCAGCCCCAGCATTTT. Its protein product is CAISDSGRGVQPQHF.

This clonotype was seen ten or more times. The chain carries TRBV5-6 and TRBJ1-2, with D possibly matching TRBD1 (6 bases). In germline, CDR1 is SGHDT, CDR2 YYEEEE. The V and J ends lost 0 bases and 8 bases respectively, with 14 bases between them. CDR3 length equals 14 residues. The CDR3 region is CASSLAGRGGGYTF. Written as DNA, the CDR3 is TGTGCCAGCAGCTTGGCCGGCAGGGGAGGAGGCTACACCTTC.

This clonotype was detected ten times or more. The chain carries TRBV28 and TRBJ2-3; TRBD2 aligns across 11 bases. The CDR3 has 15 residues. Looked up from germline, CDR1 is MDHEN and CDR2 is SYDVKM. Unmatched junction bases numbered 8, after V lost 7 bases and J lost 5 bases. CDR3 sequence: CASTPSGGHKDTQYF. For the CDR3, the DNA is TGTGCCAGCACCCCTAGCGGGGGGCATAAAGATACGCAGTATTTT.

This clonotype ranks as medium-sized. CDR3 sequence: CSAVAPGGVGKLFF. For the CDR3, the DNA is TGCAGCGCGGTAGCTCCAGGGGGCGTAGGAAAACTGTTTTTT. The chain links TRBV29-1 to TRBJ1-4; TRBD1 aligns across 8 bases. Germline CDR1 SQVTM, CDR2 ANQGSEA. The V gene end was trimmed by 7 bases and the J gene end by 10 bases; junction bases not matched to a gene: 14. There are 14 residues in the CDR3.

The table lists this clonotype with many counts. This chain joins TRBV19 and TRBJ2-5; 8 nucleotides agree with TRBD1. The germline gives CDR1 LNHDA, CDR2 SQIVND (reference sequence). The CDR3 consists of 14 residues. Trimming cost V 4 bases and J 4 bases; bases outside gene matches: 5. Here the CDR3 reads CASSKGQGRETQYF. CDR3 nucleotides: TGTGCCAGTAGTAAAGGACAGGGAAGAGAGACCCAGTACTTC.

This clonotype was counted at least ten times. CDR3 residues: CASRESFSYEQYF. In DNA form, the CDR3 reads TGTGCCAGCCGGGAGAGCTTCTCCTACGAGCAGTACTTC. V and J are TRBV2 and TRBJ2-7; possibly TRBD2 for D (6 bases). V shed 8 bases and J shed 0 bases, with 11 bases lying between them. This CDR3 region has 13 residues. The germline CDR1 and CDR2 sequences are SNHLY and FYNNEI.